These T cell receptor beta chains were read from a single sample in a study of T-cell reconstitution after alpha-beta-depleted transplantation in children. Via MiXCR, TCRdb re-called the PCR reads, giving one row per CDR3 protein. This table holds nearly 250,000 distinct CDR3 sequences, roughly 8.2% found once. This specimen was PBMCs, mostly from graft donor cells, taken 180 days after TCRalphabeta/CD19-depleted stem cell transplant. The receptors here all came from a male patient younger than 18 who had a stem cell transplant for acute lymphoblastic leukemia, so the T cells may come from the graft donor. CDR3s include the opening cysteine and the closing phenylalanine or tryptophan. A D gene is named only where the DNA matches it firmly. Clone size is stated in some rows and not others, as once, few, many or a class when expanded.

j_call: TRBJ1-1
d_call: TRBD1
clone_size: many
v_call: TRBV7-9
cdr3_nt: TGTGCCAGCAGCTTAGGCCCCGACAGGGGGAACACTGAAGCTTTCTTT
cdr3_aa: CASSLGPDRGNTEAFF

j_call: TRBJ2-7
d_call: NA
clone_size: many
v_call: TRBV28
cdr3_nt: TGTGCCAGCAGTTTACCCAGGGTATTAACGTCCTACGAGCAGTACTTC
cdr3_aa: CASSLPRVLTSYEQYF

j_call: TRBJ2-1
d_call: TRBD2
clone_size: NA
v_call: TRBV20-1
cdr3_nt: TGCAGTGCTAAGCCCGGGGGGGAGCCCTACAATGAGCAGTTCTTC
cdr3_aa: CSAKPGGEPYNEQFF

j_call: TRBJ2-1
d_call: TRBD2
clone_size: many
v_call: TRBV5-1
cdr3_nt: TGCGCCAGCAGCTCCCCGGGACTAGGAGGTAATGAGCAGTTCTTC
cdr3_aa: CASSSPGLGGNEQFF

j_call: TRBJ2-6
d_call: NA
clone_size: many
v_call: TRBV5-1
cdr3_nt: TGCGCCAGCAGCCGGGGACTCTCTGGGGCCAACGTCCTGACTTTC
cdr3_aa: CASSRGLSGANVLTF

j_call: TRBJ2-3
d_call: NA
clone_size: few
v_call: TRBV20-1
cdr3_nt: TGCAGTGCTTATCCTTACCCCAGAGCGCCCCCAGATACGCAGTATTTT
cdr3_aa: CSAYPYPRAPPDTQYF

j_call: TRBJ1-3
d_call: NA
clone_size: NA
v_call: TRBV13
cdr3_nt: TGTGCCAGCAGCCCCCCCGGACCGGCTGGAAACACCATATATTTT
cdr3_aa: CASSPPGPAGNTIYF

j_call: TRBJ2-7
d_call: NA
clone_size: many
v_call: TRBV7-8
cdr3_nt: TGTGCCAGCAGCTTTAAATACGAGCAGTACTTC
cdr3_aa: CASSFKYEQYF

j_call: TRBJ1-6
d_call: NA
clone_size: NA
v_call: TRBV11-3
cdr3_nt: TGTGCCAGCAGCCTAGGGGCGGTAATGGATTCACCCCTCCACTTT
cdr3_aa: CASSLGAVMDSPLHF

j_call: TRBJ2-2
d_call: NA
clone_size: many
v_call: TRBV4-1
cdr3_nt: TGCGCCAGCAGCACTACGGGCGGGGAGCTGTTTTTT
cdr3_aa: CASSTTGGELFF

j_call: TRBJ2-3
d_call: NA
clone_size: many
v_call: TRBV29-1
cdr3_nt: TGCAGCGTTGAGACGGGGGCCGCAGATACGCAGTATTTT
cdr3_aa: CSVETGAADTQYF

j_call: TRBJ2-1
d_call: NA
clone_size: many
v_call: TRBV7-9
cdr3_nt: TGTGCCAGCTCGCGACTAGAGCACAATGAGCAGTTCTTC
cdr3_aa: CASSRLEHNEQFF

j_call: TRBJ2-5
d_call: TRBD2
clone_size: many
v_call: TRBV7-2
cdr3_nt: TGTGCCAGCAGTAGGGAGGTAGCGGGGGCTCGAGAGACCCAGTACTTC
cdr3_aa: CASSREVAGARETQYF

j_call: TRBJ1-6
d_call: TRBD1
clone_size: many
v_call: TRBV6-2/TRBV6-3
cdr3_nt: TGTGCCAGCAGTTACAAAGGGGGCGTGAATTCACCCCTCCACTTT
cdr3_aa: CASSYKGGVNSPLHF

j_call: TRBJ2-5
d_call: NA
clone_size: many
v_call: TRBV7-6
cdr3_nt: TGTGCCAGCAGCTTACAGGGTTTAGAGACCCAGTACTTC
cdr3_aa: CASSLQGLETQYF

j_call: TRBJ2-7
d_call: TRBD2
clone_size: few
v_call: TRBV7-9
cdr3_nt: TGTGCCAGCAGCCGGGGGACTAGCGGGCTCTCCTACGAGCAGTACTTC
cdr3_aa: CASSRGTSGLSYEQYF

j_call: TRBJ2-3
d_call: NA
clone_size: many
v_call: TRBV11-2
cdr3_nt: TGTGCCAGCAGCTTAACGACAGCCCACACAGATACGCAGTATTTT
cdr3_aa: CASSLTTAHTDTQYF

j_call: TRBJ2-7
d_call: NA
clone_size: many
v_call: TRBV7-8
cdr3_nt: TGTGCCAGCACTAGGACATTCTCCTACGAGCAGTACTTC
cdr3_aa: CASTRTFSYEQYF

j_call: TRBJ1-3
d_call: NA
clone_size: many
v_call: TRBV20-1
cdr3_nt: TGCAGTGCTAGAGTGAACCCGGTCGTTACTGGAAACACCATATATTTT
cdr3_aa: CSARVNPVVTGNTIYF

j_call: TRBJ1-2
d_call: NA
clone_size: many
v_call: TRBV12-3/TRBV12-4
cdr3_nt: TGTGCCAGCAGTTTACAGGGCCTCAACTATGGCTACACCTTC
cdr3_aa: CASSLQGLNYGYTF

j_call: TRBJ2-1
d_call: TRBD2
clone_size: many
v_call: TRBV5-5
cdr3_nt: TGTGCCAGCAGCTCTCCTAGCGGGGGGGCCTTAAACAATGAGCAGTTCTTC
cdr3_aa: CASSSPSGGALNNEQFF

j_call: TRBJ1-5
d_call: NA
clone_size: many
v_call: TRBV10-3
cdr3_nt: TGTGCCATCAGTGAAGGGAATAGCAATCAGCCCCAGCATTTT
cdr3_aa: CAISEGNSNQPQHF

j_call: TRBJ2-1
d_call: NA
clone_size: NA
v_call: TRBV20-1
cdr3_nt: TGCAGCTTCAGGGGCCTAGCGGAGAGCTCCTACAATGAGCAGTTCTTC
cdr3_aa: CSFRGLAESSYNEQFF

j_call: TRBJ2-5
d_call: TRBD2
clone_size: many
v_call: TRBV3-1
cdr3_nt: TGTGCCAGCAGCCAAGATCCACTTGGCGGGAGGGCCGGGCAGTACTTC
cdr3_aa: CASSQDPLGGRAGQYF

j_call: TRBJ2-3
d_call: TRBD2
clone_size: many
v_call: TRBV25-1
cdr3_nt: TGTGCCAGCAGTGAAACTAGCGGGATAACAGATACGCAGTATTTT
cdr3_aa: CASSETSGITDTQYF

j_call: TRBJ2-6
d_call: NA
clone_size: NA
v_call: TRBV5-4
cdr3_nt: TGTGCCAGCAGCTTGCGCAGGGAGAAGGCCAACGTCCTGACTTTC
cdr3_aa: CASSLRREKANVLTF

j_call: TRBJ1-2
d_call: NA
clone_size: many
v_call: TRBV29-1
cdr3_nt: TGCAGCGTTGAGCTCGGGCAGAGAAATAACTATGGCTACACCTTC
cdr3_aa: CSVELGQRNNYGYTF

j_call: TRBJ2-1
d_call: NA
clone_size: many
v_call: TRBV12-3/TRBV12-4
cdr3_nt: TGTGCCAGCAGCCGGGACTTCACCTCCTACAATGAGCAGTTCTTC
cdr3_aa: CASSRDFTSYNEQFF

j_call: TRBJ2-5
d_call: TRBD2
clone_size: many
v_call: TRBV28
cdr3_nt: TGTGCCAGCAGTTTCCCTTTACTAGCGGGGGGAGAAGAGACCCAGTACTTC
cdr3_aa: CASSFPLLAGGEETQYF

j_call: TRBJ2-7
d_call: NA
clone_size: many
v_call: TRBV25-1
cdr3_nt: TGTGCCAGCAGTCCCGGTGGCGAGCAGTACTTC
cdr3_aa: CASSPGGEQYF

j_call: TRBJ2-5
d_call: TRBD2
clone_size: many
v_call: TRBV7-2
cdr3_nt: TGTGCCAGCAGCTCTAGGGCCGGGACTAGAATCTCCCAGTACTTC
cdr3_aa: CASSSRAGTRISQYF

j_call: TRBJ2-1
d_call: TRBD1
clone_size: few
v_call: TRBV6-4
cdr3_nt: TGTGCCACCCGGACAGGCCACAATGAGCAGTTCTTC
cdr3_aa: CATRTGHNEQFF

j_call: TRBJ1-2
d_call: NA
clone_size: many
v_call: TRBV9
cdr3_nt: TGTGCCAGCAGCGTAGGCTCCCAAGCGAGCGGCTACACCTTC
cdr3_aa: CASSVGSQASGYTF

j_call: TRBJ2-2
d_call: NA
clone_size: many
v_call: TRBV10-1
cdr3_nt: TGCGCCAGCAGTGAGTCCCCCGGGACCGGGGAGCTGTTTTTT
cdr3_aa: CASSESPGTGELFF

j_call: TRBJ1-1
d_call: NA
clone_size: many
v_call: TRBV28
cdr3_nt: TGTGCCAGCAGTTTATCGAGGGTTTCGGAAGCTTTCTTT
cdr3_aa: CASSLSRVSEAFF

j_call: TRBJ2-2
d_call: NA
clone_size: many
v_call: TRBV9
cdr3_nt: TGTGCCAGCAGCCCCTGGGCAGGGGGGACCACCGGGGAGCTGTTTTTT
cdr3_aa: CASSPWAGGTTGELFF

j_call: TRBJ2-1
d_call: NA
clone_size: many
v_call: TRBV27
cdr3_nt: TGTGCCAGCAGAAGTAGCTCCTACAATGAGCAGTTCTTC
cdr3_aa: CASRSSSYNEQFF

j_call: TRBJ2-7
d_call: NA
clone_size: many
v_call: TRBV20-1
cdr3_nt: TGCAGTGCTAGGGGCGGACAGATTACCTACGAGCAGTACTTC
cdr3_aa: CSARGGQITYEQYF

j_call: TRBJ2-2
d_call: NA
clone_size: many
v_call: TRBV12-3/TRBV12-4
cdr3_nt: TGTGCCAGCAGTTTAAAACTCACCGCCGGGGAGCTGTTTTTT
cdr3_aa: CASSLKLTAGELFF

j_call: TRBJ2-7
d_call: NA
clone_size: many
v_call: TRBV28
cdr3_nt: TGTGCCAGCTCCTCCGGGACGGTCTTCTCCTACGAGCAGTACTTC
cdr3_aa: CASSSGTVFSYEQYF

j_call: TRBJ2-3
d_call: NA
clone_size: many
v_call: TRBV5-1
cdr3_nt: TGCGCCAGCAGCCTAAGGGACAGCACAGATACGCAGTATTTT
cdr3_aa: CASSLRDSTDTQYF

j_call: TRBJ1-3
d_call: NA
clone_size: many
v_call: TRBV20-1
cdr3_nt: TGCAGTGCTATGGTTGGAAACACCATATATTTT
cdr3_aa: CSAMVGNTIYF

j_call: TRBJ2-7
d_call: NA
clone_size: many
v_call: TRBV4-3
cdr3_nt: TGCGCCAGCAGCCGTCGCACCGGGATTCAGTCCTACGAGCAGTACTTC
cdr3_aa: CASSRRTGIQSYEQYF

j_call: TRBJ2-3
d_call: NA
clone_size: many
v_call: TRBV7-6
cdr3_nt: TGTGCCAGCAGCTTGGGCGTGGGGTCCGGGAGCCGCACAGATACGCAGTATTTT
cdr3_aa: CASSLGVGSGSRTDTQYF

j_call: TRBJ2-5
d_call: NA
clone_size: many
v_call: TRBV12-3/TRBV12-4
cdr3_nt: TGTGCCAGCAGTTCACTTGGGACATTAAAAGAGACCCAGTACTTC
cdr3_aa: CASSSLGTLKETQYF